The text below deals with one TCR beta chain. Its antigen is not identified. The record originates from a study of post-analysis software for immune sequencing data. The study, taken as a whole, reports: Patients had higher frequencies than controls of about 5 TRBV segments, including TRBV5-6, TRBV5-1 and TRBV20-1.

Unique molecular identifiers were present in the TCR beta cDNA libraries. TCRdb re-called the PCR reads through MiXCR, storing one row per CDR3 protein. Among about 680,000 distinct CDR3 sequences listed, roughly three fifths were seen once. The V segment lost 3 bases and the J segment 1 base; nucleotides outside the gene matches: 2. Germline assignment: CDR1 SGHTA and CDR2 FQGNSA. The CDR3 has 14 amino acids. The V call is TRBV7-2, the J call TRBJ2-5; 7 bases line up with TRBD1. The sequence was collected from a girl aged 2-10 years with multiple sclerosis. Sequencing input: blood. CDR3 region: CASSLNRGQETQYF. CDR3 DNA sequence: TGTGCCAGCAGCTTGAACAGGGGCCAAGAGACCCAGTACTTC.